The clone carrying this TCR beta chain was seen just once. The target antigen is unknown. This specimen comes from a study of shared clonotypes between healthy human individuals. Study background: CD4 naive and memory got three plates each, CD8 naive two, CD8 memory one.

Germline CDR1 and CDR2: SGHNT and YENEEA. V gave up 3 bases and J gave up 7 bases, with 9 bases separating them. The CDR3 runs 12 residues. The protocol was immunoSEQ multiplex PCR, while the TCRdb copy is restricted to in-frame clones and leaves out a portion. The data hold nearly 1 million clones, with less than 85% observed a single time. Broader study findings: Relative to memory subsets, naive subsets generally showed larger estimated richness. Researchers sampled blood only, noting tissue repertoires likely differ.

The donor population consisted of healthy HIV-negative adults with no recent acute infections or vaccinations. The receptor was isolated from a man between 18 and 29 years old in good health. Material for sequencing was memory CD4+ T cells sorted from blood. Subset reported: CD45RA-negative fraction. V and J are TRBV11-3 and TRBJ1-2, with D possibly being TRBD1 (5 bases). CDR3 sequence reads: CASSFEGAGYTF. For the CDR3, the DNA is TGTGCCAGCAGCTTTGAAGGGGCTGGCTACACCTTC.